Each of the 10 T cell receptor beta chains below was sequenced from the same sample in a study of cytomegalovirus exposure and HLA in healthy donors. With 60 Vbeta and 13 Jbeta primers, the PCR was carried out. Sequenced by immunoSEQ multiplex PCR; TCRdb stores in-frame clones only, minus some. The top ten hold 2% to 2.5% of the sample, which has about 190,000 clones, 70% to 80% seen once. Sequencing was carried out using PBMCs. The source is a young woman in good health and CMV-seropositive.

This clone was found a few times. The rearrangement uses TRBV28 and TRBJ1-5; no clear D gene. The CDR3 is made up of 15 amino acids. V dropped 3 bases and J dropped 7 bases, with 16 bases sitting between them. Per germline, CDR1 MDHEN and CDR2 SYDVKM. In DNA form, the CDR3 reads TGTGCCAGCAGTTTTCACGGGGAGGAAGGACAGCCCCAGCATTTT. The encoded protein is CASSFHGEEGQPQHF.

The chain has TRBV5-6 and TRBJ2-7; a weak D match, TRBD2 (5 bases). From germline, CDR1 is SGHDT and CDR2 YYEEEE. Trimming removed 0 bases at V and 4 bases at J, with 17 bases between. There are 16 residues in the CDR3. The CDR3 loop is CASSLGQLEKNYEQYF. The DNA of the CDR3 is TGTGCCAGCAGCTTGGGACAACTAGAGAAGAATTACGAGCAGTACTTC.

V usage is TRBV7-2 and J usage is TRBJ2-5; TRBD1 might be the D (5 bases). The germline V gene encodes CDR1 SGHTA and CDR2 FQGNSA. CDR3 length equals 14 residues. V was clipped by 3 bases and J by 3 bases, with 11 bases between them. CDR3 DNA sequence: TGTGCCAGCAGCTTCGGACACCAAAAAGAGACCCAGTACTTC. Protein: CASSFGHQKETQYF. The complete variable domain, with remaining parts taken from reference TRBV7-2 and TRBJ2-5, reads GAGVSQSPSNKVTEKGKDVELRCDPISGHTALYWYRQSLGQGLEFLIYFQGNSAPDKSGLPSDRFSAERTGGSVSTLTIQRTQQEDSAVYLCASSFGHQKETQYFGPGTRLLVL.

In this sample, this clone turned up a few times. This chain connects TRBV7-2 to TRBJ1-5, with 8 bases fitting TRBD1. The CDR3 has 17 amino acids. The germline CDR1 and CDR2 sequences are SGHTA and FQGNSA. V gave up 5 bases and J gave up 4 bases; unmatched junction bases: 13. This CDR3 is CASSPGQGKVWNQPQHF. The CDR3 coding sequence is TGTGCCAGCAGCCCTGGACAGGGAAAGGTGTGGAATCAGCCCCAGCATTTT.

The chain has TRBV7-2 and TRBJ2-4; maybe TRBD1 (7 bases). The CDR3 length is 15 residues. Trimming took off 5 bases at V and 5 bases at J, with 16 bases between the two ends. Per germline, CDR1 SGHTA and CDR2 FQGNSA. CDR3 sequence reads: CASSRQGPGENIQYF. CDR3 sequence (DNA): TGTGCCAGCAGCCGACAGGGTCCGGGGGAAAACATTCAGTACTTC. Complete variable domain (other parts from reference TRBV7-2 and TRBJ2-4): GAGVSQSPSNKVTEKGKDVELRCDPISGHTALYWYRQSLGQGLEFLIYFQGNSAPDKSGLPSDRFSAERTGGSVSTLTIQRTQQEDSAVYLCASSRQGPGENIQYFGAGTRLSVL.

This clone came up a few times. Other nucleotide sequences in the sample specify the same CDR3. The CDR3 region is CASSQDSGGDYNEQFF. The CDR3 DNA follows: TGCGCCAGCAGCCAAGATAGCGGGGGAGACTACAATGAGCAGTTCTTC. The rearrangement joins TRBV4-1 to TRBJ2-1; 9 nucleotides align to TRBD2. CDR3 length: 16 residues. Looked up from germline, CDR1 is MGHRA and CDR2 is YSYEKL. V lost 0 bases, J lost 3 bases, and 3 bases stayed unmatched.

This clone was detected once. The rearrangement links TRBV6-5 to TRBJ1-2, with 10 bases lining up with TRBD1. The CDR3 is made up of 15 amino acids. Losses at the gene ends were 7 bases for V and 5 bases for J; bases not matched to a gene: 10. Per germline, CDR1 MNHEY and CDR2 SVGAGI. CDR3 amino acids: CASTSPTGGNYGYTF. CDR3 DNA sequence: TGTGCCAGCACCTCCCCGACAGGGGGCAATTATGGCTACACCTTC.

This clone appeared a single time. The chain recombines TRBV28 with TRBJ2-5; 12 nucleotides line up with TRBD2. Trimming took 5 bases from V and 5 from J; bases not matched to a gene: 3. CDR3 length equals 14 residues. Germline CDR1 reads MDHEN; CDR2 reads SYDVKM. CDR3 in amino acids: CASSPTSGGETQYF. CDR3 coding DNA: TGTGCCAGCAGTCCCACTAGCGGGGGGGAGACCCAGTACTTC.

V and J are TRBV7-2 and TRBJ1-5, with D possibly matching TRBD1 (5 bases). The CDR3 covers 14 residues. V was shortened by 0 bases and J by 5 bases, with 8 bases between the two germline ends. Germline V gene sequence: CDR1 SGHTA, CDR2 FQGNSA. The CDR3 DNA is TGTGCCAGCAGCTTAGCGTGGGGGGATCAGCCCCAGCATTTT. Protein sequence: CASSLAWGDQPQHF.

V gene TRBV4-3 combines with J gene TRBJ2-3; D might be TRBD2 (6 bases). V lost 1 base and J 4 bases, leaving 15 bases between the germline ends. The germline V gene has CDR1 LGHNA and CDR2 YSLEER. CDR3 length: 16 residues. CDR3 sequence reads: CASSQGLPGVADTQYF. In nucleotides, the CDR3 is TGCGCCAGCAGCCAAGGGCTGCCGGGAGTGGCAGATACGCAGTATTTT.